A single sample is the source of the 8 T cell receptor beta chains below, sequenced in a study of shared clonotypes between healthy human individuals. TCRdb's table, derived via immunoSEQ multiplex PCR, lists solely in-frame clones and lacks some. This sample carries about 2,500,000 clones, about 92% of them seen once, and the ten largest clones take roughly 0.14%. Sequenced sample: naive CD4+ T cells sorted from blood. Subset: CD45RA+ positively selected. These receptors were collected from a man aged 18 to 35 in good health.

This clone is a singleton in its sample. The chain links TRBV11-2 to TRBJ2-3; 7 bases match TRBD2. V was clipped by 7 bases and J by 3 bases; unmatched bases: 7. The germline V gene has CDR1 SGHAT and CDR2 FQNNGV. The CDR3 has 14 residues. The CDR3 DNA reads TGTGCCAGCACCCGAGGACTAGAAACAGATACGCAGTATTTT. It codes for CASTRGLETDTQYF.

As to this clone: This same CDR3 is encoded by further DNA sequences in the sample. The chain joins TRBV5-8 to TRBJ2-3, with D unclear. The CDR3 is 13 amino acids. V lost 0 bases, J lost 2 bases, and 4 bases lay in between. The germline V gene has CDR1 SGHTS and CDR2 YDEGEE. Here the CDR3 reads CASSLVATDTQYF. The CDR3, as DNA: TGTGCCAGCAGCTTGGTAGCCACAGATACGCAGTATTTT. Based on the CDR3 plus reference TRBV5-8 and TRBJ2-3, the full variable domain is EAGVTQSPTHLIKTRGQQATLRCSPISGHTSVYWYQQALGLGLQFLLWYDEGEERNRGNFPPRFSGRQFPNYSSELNVNALELEDSALYLCASSLVATDTQYFGPGTRLTVL.

As to this clone: The identical CDR3 is also encoded by other nucleotide sequences in the sample. This chain links TRBV11-3 with TRBJ2-3, with D unresolved. Germline-derived CDR1 and CDR2 are SGHNT and YENEEA. The CDR3 runs to 14 residues. Trimming took off 0 bases at V and 0 bases at J, with 4 bases between the two ends. The CDR3 nucleotides are TGTGCCAGCAGCTTAGACCGAAGCACAGATACGCAGTATTTT. It encodes CASSLDRSTDTQYF.

A word on this clone: The same CDR3 can be traced to other DNA sequences in this sample. The CDR3 is CASSLVNSPLHF. The CDR3 bases are TGTGCCAGCAGCTTAGTAAATTCACCCCTCCACTTT. V is TRBV11-2 and J is TRBJ1-6; D gene unclear. The germline V gene has CDR1 SGHAT and CDR2 FQNNGV. The CDR3 is 12 residues long. Trimming pared 1 base from V and 7 bases from J, leaving 2 bases between.

The V gene is TRBV21-1, the J gene TRBJ1-2; the DNA was not used to check the table's D call, TRBD1. TRBV21-1 is a pseudogene locus. The CDR3 spans 15 residues. CDR3 coding DNA: TGTGCCAGCAGCAAGCCCCCAACAGGGAGCTATGGCTACACCTTC. It specifies CASSKPPTGSYGYTF.

In this sample, this clone turned up a few times. The chain recombines TRBV19 with TRBJ1-1, with D uncertain. The CDR3 is 14 residues long. Germline loops: CDR1 LNHDA, CDR2 SQIVND (reference sequence). V lost 6 bases and J lost 2, with 13 bases in between. The CDR3 protein is CASSMGWGNTEAFF. As DNA, the CDR3 is TGTGCCAGTAGCATGGGGTGGGGAAACACTGAAGCTTTCTTT.

The gene calls are TRBV30 and TRBJ2-1; possible D gene TRBD2, 5 bases. V was shortened by 2 bases and J by 8 bases, with 7 bases between the two germline ends. The CDR3 extends over 11 amino acids. Germline values: CDR1 GTSNPN, CDR2 SVGIG (reference sequence). CDR3 DNA sequence: TGTGCCTGGAGTCAGGAGGATGAGCAGTTCTTC. The encoded protein is CAWSQEDEQFF.

The chain carries TRBV10-3 and TRBJ1-2; a weak D match, TRBD1 (5 bases). With 6 bases removed from V and 4 bases from J, the gap between germline ends came to 27 bases. CDR3 size: 18 residues. Germline V CDR1 and CDR2: ENHRY, SYGVKD. Here the CDR3 DNA reads TGTGCCATCAGCGATGAGAACCAGACTCCGAAAGGGGCCTATGGCTACACCTTC. Protein: CAISDENQTPKGAYGYTF.